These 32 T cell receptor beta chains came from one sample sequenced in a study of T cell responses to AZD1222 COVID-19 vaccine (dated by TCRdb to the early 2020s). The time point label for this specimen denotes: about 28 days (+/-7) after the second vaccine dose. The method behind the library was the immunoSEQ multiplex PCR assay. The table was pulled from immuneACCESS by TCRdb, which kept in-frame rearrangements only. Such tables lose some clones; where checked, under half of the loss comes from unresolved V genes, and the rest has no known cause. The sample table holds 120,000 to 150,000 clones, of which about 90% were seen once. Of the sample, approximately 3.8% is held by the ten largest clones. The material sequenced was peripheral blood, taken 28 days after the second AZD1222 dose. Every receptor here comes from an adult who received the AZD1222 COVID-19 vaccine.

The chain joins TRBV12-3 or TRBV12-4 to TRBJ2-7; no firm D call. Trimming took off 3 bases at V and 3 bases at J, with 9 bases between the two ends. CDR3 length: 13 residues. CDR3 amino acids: CASSFGYSYEQYF. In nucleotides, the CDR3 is TGTGCCAGCAGTTTTGGCTACAGCTACGAGCAGTACTTC.

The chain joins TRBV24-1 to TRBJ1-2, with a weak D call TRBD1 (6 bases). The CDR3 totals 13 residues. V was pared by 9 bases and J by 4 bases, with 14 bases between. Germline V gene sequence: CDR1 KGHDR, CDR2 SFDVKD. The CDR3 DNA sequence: TGTGCCACCCAGGACGGGACATTCTATGGCTACACCTTC. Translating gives CATQDGTFYGYTF.

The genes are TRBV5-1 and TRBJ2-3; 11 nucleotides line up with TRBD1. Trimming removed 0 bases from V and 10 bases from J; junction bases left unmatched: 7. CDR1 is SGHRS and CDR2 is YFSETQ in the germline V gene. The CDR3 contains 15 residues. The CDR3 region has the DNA TGCGCCAGCAGCTTGGATGGACAGGGGGCTCAGGCGCAGTATTTT. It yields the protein CASSLDGQGAQAQYF.

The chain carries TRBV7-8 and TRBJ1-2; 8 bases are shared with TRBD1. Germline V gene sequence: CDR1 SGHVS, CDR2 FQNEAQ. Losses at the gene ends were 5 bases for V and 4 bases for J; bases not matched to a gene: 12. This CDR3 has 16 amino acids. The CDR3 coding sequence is TGTGCCAGCAGCCCCGGGACAGGAGAACAATTCTATGGCTACACCTTC. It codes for CASSPGTGEQFYGYTF. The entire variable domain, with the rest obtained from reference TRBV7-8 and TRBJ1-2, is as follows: GAGVSQSPRYKVAKRGQDVALRCDPISGHVSLFWYQQALGQGPEFLTYFQNEAQLDKSGLPSDRFFAERPEGSVSTLKIQRTQQEDSAVYLCASSPGTGEQFYGYTFGSGTRLTVV.

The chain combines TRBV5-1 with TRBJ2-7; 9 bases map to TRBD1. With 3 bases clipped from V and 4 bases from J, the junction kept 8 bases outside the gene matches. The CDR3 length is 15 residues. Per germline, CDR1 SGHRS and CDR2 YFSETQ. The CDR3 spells CASSSPGQGMYEQYF. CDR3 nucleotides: TGCGCCAGCAGCTCGCCTGGACAGGGGATGTACGAGCAGTACTTC.

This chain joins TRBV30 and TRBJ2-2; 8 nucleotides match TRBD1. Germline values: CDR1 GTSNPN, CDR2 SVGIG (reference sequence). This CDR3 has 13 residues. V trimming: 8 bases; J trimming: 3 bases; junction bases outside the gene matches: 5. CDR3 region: CALRQGYTGELFF. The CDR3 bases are TGTGCCCTAAGACAGGGGTACACCGGGGAGCTGTTTTTT.

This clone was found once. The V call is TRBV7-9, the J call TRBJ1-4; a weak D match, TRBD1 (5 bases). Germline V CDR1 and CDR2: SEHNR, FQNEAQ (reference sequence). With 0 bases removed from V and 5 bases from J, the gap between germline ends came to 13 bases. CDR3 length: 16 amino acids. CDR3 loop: CASSLAPDSYNEKLFF. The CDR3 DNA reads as TGTGCCAGCAGCTTAGCCCCCGACAGCTACAATGAAAAACTGTTTTTT.

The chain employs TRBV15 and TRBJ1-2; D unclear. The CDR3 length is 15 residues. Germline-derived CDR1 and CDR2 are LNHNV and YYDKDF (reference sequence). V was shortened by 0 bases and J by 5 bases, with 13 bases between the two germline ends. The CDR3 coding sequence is TGTGCCACCAGCAGAGACTCGGCCCAAGGGTATGGCTACACCTTC. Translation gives CATSRDSAQGYGYTF.

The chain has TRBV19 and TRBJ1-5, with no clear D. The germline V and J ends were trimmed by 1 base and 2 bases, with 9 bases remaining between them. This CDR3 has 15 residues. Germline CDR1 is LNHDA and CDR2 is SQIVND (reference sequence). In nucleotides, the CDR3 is TGTGCCAGTAGTATAGTCCCCGGGGGCAATCAGCCCCAGCATTTT. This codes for CASSIVPGGNQPQHF.

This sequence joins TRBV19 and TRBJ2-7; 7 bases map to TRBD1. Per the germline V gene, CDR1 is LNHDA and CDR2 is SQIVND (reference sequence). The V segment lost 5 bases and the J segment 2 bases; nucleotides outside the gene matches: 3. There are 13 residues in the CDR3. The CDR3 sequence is CASSLTGTYEQYF. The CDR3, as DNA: TGTGCCAGTAGTCTGACAGGGACCTACGAGCAGTACTTC.

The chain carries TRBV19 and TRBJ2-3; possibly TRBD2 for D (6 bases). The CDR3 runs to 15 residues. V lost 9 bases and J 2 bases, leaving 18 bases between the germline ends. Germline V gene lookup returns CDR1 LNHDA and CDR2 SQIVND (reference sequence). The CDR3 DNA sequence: TGTGCCAGCCCCCCCAAGGCGGGGTCCACAGATACGCAGTATTTT. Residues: CASPPKAGSTDTQYF.

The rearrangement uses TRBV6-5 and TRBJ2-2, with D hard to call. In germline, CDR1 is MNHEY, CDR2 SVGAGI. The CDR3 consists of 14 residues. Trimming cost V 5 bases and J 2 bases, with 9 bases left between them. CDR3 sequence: CASSQSFNTGELFF. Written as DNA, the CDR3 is TGTGCCAGCAGTCAATCATTTAACACCGGGGAGCTGTTTTTT.

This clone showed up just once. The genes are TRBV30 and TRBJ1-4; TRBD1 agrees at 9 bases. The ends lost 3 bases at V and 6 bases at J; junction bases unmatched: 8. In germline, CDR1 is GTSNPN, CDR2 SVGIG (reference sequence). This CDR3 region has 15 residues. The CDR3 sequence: CAWSAGGQGYEKLFF. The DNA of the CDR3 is TGTGCCTGGAGCGCAGGGGGACAGGGATATGAAAAACTGTTTTTT.

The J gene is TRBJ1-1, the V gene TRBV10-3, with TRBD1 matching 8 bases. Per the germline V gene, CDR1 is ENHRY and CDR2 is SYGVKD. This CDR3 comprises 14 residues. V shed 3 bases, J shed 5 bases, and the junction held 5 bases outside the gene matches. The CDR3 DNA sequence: TGTGCCATCAGTGAAGACAGGGGAAGGACTGAAGCTTTCTTT. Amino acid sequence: CAISEDRGRTEAFF.

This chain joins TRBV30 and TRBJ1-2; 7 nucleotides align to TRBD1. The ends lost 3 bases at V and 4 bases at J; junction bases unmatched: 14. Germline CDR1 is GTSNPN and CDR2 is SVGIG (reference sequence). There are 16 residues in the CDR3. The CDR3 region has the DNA TGTGCCTGGAGATCCCCCGGGACAGCACCCTCCTATGGCTACACCTTC. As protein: CAWRSPGTAPSYGYTF.

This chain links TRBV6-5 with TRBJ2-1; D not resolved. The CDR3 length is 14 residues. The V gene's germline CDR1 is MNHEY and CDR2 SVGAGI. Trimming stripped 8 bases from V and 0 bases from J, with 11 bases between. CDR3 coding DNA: TGTGCCAGCTCAAGAGGCGACTCCTACAATGAGCAGTTCTTC. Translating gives CASSRGDSYNEQFF.

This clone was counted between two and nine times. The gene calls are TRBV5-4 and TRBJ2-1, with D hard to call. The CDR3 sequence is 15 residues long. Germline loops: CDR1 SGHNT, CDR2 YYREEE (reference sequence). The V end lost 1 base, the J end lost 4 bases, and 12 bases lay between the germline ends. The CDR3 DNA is TGTGCCAGCAGCTTGCCCACCGGGCTTTACAATGAGCAGTTCTTC. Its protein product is CASSLPTGLYNEQFF.

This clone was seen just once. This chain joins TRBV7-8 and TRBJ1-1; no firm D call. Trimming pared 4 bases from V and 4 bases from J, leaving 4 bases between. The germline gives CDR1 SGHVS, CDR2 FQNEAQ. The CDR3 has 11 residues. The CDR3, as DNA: TGTGCCAGCAGCTCCCTCACTGAAGCTTTCTTT. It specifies CASSSLTEAFF.

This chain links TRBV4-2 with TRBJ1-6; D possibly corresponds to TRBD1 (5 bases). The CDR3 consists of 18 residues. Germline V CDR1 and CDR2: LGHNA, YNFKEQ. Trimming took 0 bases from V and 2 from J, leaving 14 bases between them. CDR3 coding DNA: TGTGCCAGCAGCCAAGACGACGTGAGGGGCCCCTATAATTCACCCCTCCACTTT. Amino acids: CASSQDDVRGPYNSPLHF.

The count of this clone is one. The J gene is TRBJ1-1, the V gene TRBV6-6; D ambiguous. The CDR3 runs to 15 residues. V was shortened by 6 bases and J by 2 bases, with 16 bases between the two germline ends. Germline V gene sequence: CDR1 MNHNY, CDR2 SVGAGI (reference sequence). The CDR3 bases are TGTGCCAGCAGCCCCCGCCCGGGCACCAACACTGAAGCTTTCTTT. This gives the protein CASSPRPGTNTEAFF.

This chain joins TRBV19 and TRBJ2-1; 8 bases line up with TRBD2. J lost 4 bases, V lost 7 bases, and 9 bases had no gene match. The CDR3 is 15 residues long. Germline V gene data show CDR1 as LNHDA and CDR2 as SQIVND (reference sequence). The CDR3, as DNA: TGTGCCAGTAAAGAGGCTAGCGGGCTATACAATGAGCAGTTCTTC. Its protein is CASKEASGLYNEQFF.

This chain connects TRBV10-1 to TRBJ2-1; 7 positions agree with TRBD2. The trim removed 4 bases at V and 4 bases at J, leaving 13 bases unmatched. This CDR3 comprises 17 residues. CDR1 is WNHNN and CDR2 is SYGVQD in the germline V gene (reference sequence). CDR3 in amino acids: CASSAEGRAPPYNEQFF. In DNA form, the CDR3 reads TGCGCCAGCAGTGCGGAGGGGAGGGCCCCCCCTTACAATGAGCAGTTCTTC.

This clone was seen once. The CDR3 DNA reads TGTGCCAGTAGTAGGGGCGGCTACACCTTC. Protein: CASSRGGYTF. The chain carries TRBV19 and TRBJ1-2; maybe TRBD1 (5 bases). Germline CDR1 is LNHDA and CDR2 is SQIVND (reference sequence). V was clipped by 4 bases and J by 8 bases, with 5 bases between them. The CDR3 is 10 amino acids.

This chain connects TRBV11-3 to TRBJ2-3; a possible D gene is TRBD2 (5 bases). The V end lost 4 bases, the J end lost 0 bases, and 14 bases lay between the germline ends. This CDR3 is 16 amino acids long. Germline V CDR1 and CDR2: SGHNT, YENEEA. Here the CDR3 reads CASSSRGYSSTDTQYF. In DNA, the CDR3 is TGTGCCAGCAGCTCACGCGGGTACTCTAGCACAGATACGCAGTATTTT.

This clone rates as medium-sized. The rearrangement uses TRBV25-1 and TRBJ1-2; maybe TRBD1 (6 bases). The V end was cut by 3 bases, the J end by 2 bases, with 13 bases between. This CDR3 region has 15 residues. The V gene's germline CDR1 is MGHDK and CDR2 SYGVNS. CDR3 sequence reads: CASSDPHGGNYGYTF. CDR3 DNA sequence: TGTGCCAGCAGTGACCCACACGGGGGCAACTATGGCTACACCTTC.

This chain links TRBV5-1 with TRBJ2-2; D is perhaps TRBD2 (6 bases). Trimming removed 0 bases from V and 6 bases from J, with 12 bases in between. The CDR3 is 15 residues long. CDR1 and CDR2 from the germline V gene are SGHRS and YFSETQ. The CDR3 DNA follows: TGCGCCAGCAGCTTGGCTGGAGGGCCGGCCGGGGAGCTGTTTTTT. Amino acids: CASSLAGGPAGELFF.

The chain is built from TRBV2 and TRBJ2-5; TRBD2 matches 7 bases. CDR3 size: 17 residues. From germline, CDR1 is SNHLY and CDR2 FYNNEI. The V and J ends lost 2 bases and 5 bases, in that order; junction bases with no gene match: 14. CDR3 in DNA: TGTGCCAGCAGTGAATATGGCGGGGCCTTGCGGGGGGAGACCCAGTACTTC. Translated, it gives CASSEYGGALRGETQYF. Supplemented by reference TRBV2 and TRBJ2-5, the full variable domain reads EPEVTQTPSHQVTQMGQEVILRCVPISNHLYFYWYRQILGQKVEFLVSFYNNEISEKSEIFDDQFSVERPDGSNFTLKIRSTKLEDSAMYFCASSEYGGALRGETQYFGPGTRLLVL.

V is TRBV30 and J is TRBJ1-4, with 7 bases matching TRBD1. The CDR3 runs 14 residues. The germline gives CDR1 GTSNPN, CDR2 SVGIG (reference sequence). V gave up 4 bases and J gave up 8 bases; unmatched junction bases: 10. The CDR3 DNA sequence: TGTGCCTGGAATCGGGGCAGGGGGGGCGAAAAACTGTTTTTT. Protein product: CAWNRGRGGEKLFF. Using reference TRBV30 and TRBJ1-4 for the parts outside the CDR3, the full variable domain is SQTIHQWPATLVQPVGSPLSLECTVEGTSNPNLYWYRQAAGRGLQLLFYSVGIGQISSEVPQNLSASRPQDRQFILSSKKLLLSDSGFYLCAWNRGRGGEKLFFGSGTQLSVL.

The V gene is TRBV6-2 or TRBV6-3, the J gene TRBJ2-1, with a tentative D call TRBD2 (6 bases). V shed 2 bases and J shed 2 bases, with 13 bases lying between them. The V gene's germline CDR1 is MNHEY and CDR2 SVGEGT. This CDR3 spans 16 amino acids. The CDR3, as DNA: TGTGCCAGCAGTTACCCCGGGAGAGGCGCCTACAATGAGCAGTTCTTC. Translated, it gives CASSYPGRGAYNEQFF.

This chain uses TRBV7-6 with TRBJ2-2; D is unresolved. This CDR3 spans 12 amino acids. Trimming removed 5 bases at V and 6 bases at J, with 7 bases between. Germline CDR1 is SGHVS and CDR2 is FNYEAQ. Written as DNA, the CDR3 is TGTGCCAGCAGCGCCCCCGCCGGGGAGCTGTTTTTT. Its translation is CASSAPAGELFF.

The CDR3 sequence: CASSSADRGGYTF. The CDR3 nucleotides read TGTGCCAGCAGTTCAGCAGACAGGGGTGGCTACACCTTC. The rearrangement links TRBV27 to TRBJ1-2; 8 bases are a match to TRBD1. The germline CDR1 and CDR2 sequences are MNHEY and SMNVEV (reference sequence). With V trimmed by 4 bases and J by 7 bases, 5 bases remained unmatched. The CDR3 has 13 residues.

The CDR3 reads CASCSRRGTEAFF. The CDR3 DNA sequence: TGTGCCAGTTGCAGTCGTAGGGGCACTGAAGCTTTCTTT. The rearrangement uses TRBV19 and TRBJ1-1; tentatively, D is TRBD1 (5 bases). Trimming took 8 bases from V and 4 from J, leaving 14 bases between them. The CDR3 has 13 amino acids. In germline, CDR1 is LNHDA, CDR2 SQIVND (reference sequence).